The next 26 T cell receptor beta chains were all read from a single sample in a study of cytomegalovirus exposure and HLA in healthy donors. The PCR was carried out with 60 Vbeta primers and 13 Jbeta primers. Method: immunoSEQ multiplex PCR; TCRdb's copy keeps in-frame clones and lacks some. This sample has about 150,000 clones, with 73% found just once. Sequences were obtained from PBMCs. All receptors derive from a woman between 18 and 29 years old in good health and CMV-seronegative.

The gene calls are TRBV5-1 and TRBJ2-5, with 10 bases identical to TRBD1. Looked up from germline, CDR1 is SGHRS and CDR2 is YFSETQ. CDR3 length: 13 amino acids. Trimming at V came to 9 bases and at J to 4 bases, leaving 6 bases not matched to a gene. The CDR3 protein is CATRDRGTETQYF. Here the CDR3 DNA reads TGCGCCACTAGGGACAGGGGAACAGAGACCCAGTACTTC. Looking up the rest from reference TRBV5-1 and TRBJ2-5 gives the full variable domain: KAGVTQTPRYLIKTRGQQVTLSCSPISGHRSVSWYQQTPGQGLQFLFEYFSETQRNKGNFPGRFSGRQFSNSRSEMNVSTLELGDSALYLCATRDRGTETQYFGPGTRLLVL.

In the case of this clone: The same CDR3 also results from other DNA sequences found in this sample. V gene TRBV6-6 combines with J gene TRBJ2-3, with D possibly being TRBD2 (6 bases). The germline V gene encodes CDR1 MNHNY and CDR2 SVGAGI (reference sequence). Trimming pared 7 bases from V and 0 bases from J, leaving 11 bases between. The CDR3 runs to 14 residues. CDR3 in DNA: TGTGCCAGCACTCTCGCGGGGAGCACAGATACGCAGTATTTT. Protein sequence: CASTLAGSTDTQYF.

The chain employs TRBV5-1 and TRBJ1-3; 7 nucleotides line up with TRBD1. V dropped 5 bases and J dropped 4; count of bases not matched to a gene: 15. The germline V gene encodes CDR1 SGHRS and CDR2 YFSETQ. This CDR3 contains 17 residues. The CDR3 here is CASRVNGQERLGNTIYF. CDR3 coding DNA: TGCGCCAGCAGGGTAAACGGACAGGAGAGACTGGGAAACACCATATATTTT. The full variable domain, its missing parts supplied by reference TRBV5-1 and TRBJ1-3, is KAGVTQTPRYLIKTRGQQVTLSCSPISGHRSVSWYQQTPGQGLQFLFEYFSETQRNKGNFPGRFSGRQFSNSRSEMNVSTLELGDSALYLCASRVNGQERLGNTIYFGEGSWLTVV.

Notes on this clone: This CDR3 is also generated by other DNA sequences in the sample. The CDR3 DNA reads TGCGCCAGCAGCTTGGGGCAGGGAGGAGATACGCAGTATTTT. It is translated as CASSLGQGGDTQYF. The chain is built from TRBV5-1 and TRBJ2-3, with D maybe TRBD2 (6 bases). The germline V and J ends were trimmed by 0 bases and 5 bases, with 10 bases remaining between them. CDR3 size: 14 residues. The germline gives CDR1 SGHRS, CDR2 YFSETQ.

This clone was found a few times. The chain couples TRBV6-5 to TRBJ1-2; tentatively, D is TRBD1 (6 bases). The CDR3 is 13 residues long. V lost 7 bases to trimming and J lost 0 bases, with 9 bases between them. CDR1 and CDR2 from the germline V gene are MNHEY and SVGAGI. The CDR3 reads CASTEGANYGYTF. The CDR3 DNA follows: TGTGCCAGCACTGAGGGGGCTAACTATGGCTACACCTTC.

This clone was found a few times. CDR3 in amino acids: CASGTATGSGNTIYF. CDR3 in DNA: TGTGCCAGCGGGACAGCCACCGGCTCTGGAAACACCATATATTTT. V gene TRBV28 combines with J gene TRBJ1-3; 7 bases match TRBD1. CDR3 length: 15 residues. V lost 8 bases, J lost 0 bases, and 7 bases stayed unmatched. Germline V gene sequence: CDR1 MDHEN, CDR2 SYDVKM.

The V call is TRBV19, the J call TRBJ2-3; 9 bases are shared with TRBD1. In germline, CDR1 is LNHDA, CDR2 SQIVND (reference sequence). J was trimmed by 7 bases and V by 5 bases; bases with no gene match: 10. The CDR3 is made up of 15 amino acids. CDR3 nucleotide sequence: TGTGCCAGTAGTGAAGACAGGGGGGGAGGACATACGCAGTATTTT. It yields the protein CASSEDRGGGHTQYF.

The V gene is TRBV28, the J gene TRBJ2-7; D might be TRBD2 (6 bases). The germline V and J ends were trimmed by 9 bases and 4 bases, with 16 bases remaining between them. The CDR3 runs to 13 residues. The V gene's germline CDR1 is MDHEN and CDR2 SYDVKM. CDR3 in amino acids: CASGGFSPYEQYF. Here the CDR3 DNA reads TGTGCCAGTGGGGGGTTTTCACCTTACGAGCAGTACTTC.

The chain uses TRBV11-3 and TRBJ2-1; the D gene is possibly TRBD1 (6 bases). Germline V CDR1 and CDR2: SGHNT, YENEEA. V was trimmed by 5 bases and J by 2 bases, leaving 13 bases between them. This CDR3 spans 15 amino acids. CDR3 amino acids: CASSVRGRTYNEQFF. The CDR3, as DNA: TGTGCCAGCAGCGTCAGGGGACGGACCTACAATGAGCAGTTCTTC.

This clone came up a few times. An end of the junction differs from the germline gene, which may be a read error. CDR3 nucleotides: TGTGCCAGCAGCATACTGGCGCCGGGACAGGACTATGGCTGCACCTTC. Its protein is CASSILAPGQDYGCTF. This sequence joins TRBV7-9 and TRBJ1-2, with TRBD1 identical over 8 bases. This CDR3 has 16 amino acids. The germline V gene encodes CDR1 SEHNR and CDR2 FQNEAQ (reference sequence). Combining the CDR3 with reference TRBV7-9 and TRBJ1-2 gives the whole variable domain DTGVSQNPRHKITKRGQNVTFRCDPISEHNRLYWYRQTLGQGPEFLTYFQNEAQLEKSRLLSDRFSAERPKGSFSTLEIQRTEQGDSAMYLCASSILAPGQDYGCTFGSGTRLTVV.

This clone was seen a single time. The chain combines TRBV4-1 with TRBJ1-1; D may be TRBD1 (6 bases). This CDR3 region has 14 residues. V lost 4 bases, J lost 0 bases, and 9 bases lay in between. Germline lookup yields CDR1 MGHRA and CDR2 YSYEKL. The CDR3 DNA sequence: TGCGCCAGCAGCCTTCAGGGGATGAACACTGAAGCTTTCTTT. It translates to CASSLQGMNTEAFF.

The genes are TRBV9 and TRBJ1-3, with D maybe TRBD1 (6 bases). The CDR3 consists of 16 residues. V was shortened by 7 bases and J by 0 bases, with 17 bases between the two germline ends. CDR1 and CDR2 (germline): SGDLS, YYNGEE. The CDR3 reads CASARQGTSSGNTIYF. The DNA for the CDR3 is TGTGCCAGCGCAAGGCAGGGGACGAGCTCTGGAAACACCATATATTTT. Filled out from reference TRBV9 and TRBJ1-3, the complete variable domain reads DSGVTQTPKHLITATGQRVTLRCSPRSGDLSVYWYQQSLDQGLQFLIQYYNGEERAKGNILERFSAQQFPDLHSELNLSSLELGDSALYFCASARQGTSSGNTIYFGEGSWLTVV.

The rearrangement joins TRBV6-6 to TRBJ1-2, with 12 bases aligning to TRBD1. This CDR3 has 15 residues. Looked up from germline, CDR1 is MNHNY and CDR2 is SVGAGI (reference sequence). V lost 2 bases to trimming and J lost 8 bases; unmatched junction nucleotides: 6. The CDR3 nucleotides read TGTGCCAGCAGTTACGGGACAGGGGGCGCGTCCGGCTACACCTTC. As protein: CASSYGTGGASGYTF.

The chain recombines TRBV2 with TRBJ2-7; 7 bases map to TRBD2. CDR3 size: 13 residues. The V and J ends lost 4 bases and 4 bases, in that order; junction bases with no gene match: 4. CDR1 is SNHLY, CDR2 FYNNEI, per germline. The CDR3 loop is CASSGSGAYEQYF. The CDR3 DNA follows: TGTGCCAGCAGTGGGAGCGGGGCTTACGAGCAGTACTTC.

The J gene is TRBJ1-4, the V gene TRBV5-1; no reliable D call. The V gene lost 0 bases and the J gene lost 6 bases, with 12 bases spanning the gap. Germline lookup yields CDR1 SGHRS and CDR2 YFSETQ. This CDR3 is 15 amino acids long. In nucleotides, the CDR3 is TGCGCCAGCAGCTTGGCCCCGGGTTCGGATGAAAAACTGTTTTTT. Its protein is CASSLAPGSDEKLFF.

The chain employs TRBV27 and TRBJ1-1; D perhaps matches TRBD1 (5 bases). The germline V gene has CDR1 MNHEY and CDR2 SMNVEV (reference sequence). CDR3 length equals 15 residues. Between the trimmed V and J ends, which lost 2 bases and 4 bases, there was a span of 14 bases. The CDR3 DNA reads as TGTGCCAGCAGTTTAGGGCAGGGCGGGAGCACTGAAGCTTTCTTT. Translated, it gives CASSLGQGGSTEAFF.

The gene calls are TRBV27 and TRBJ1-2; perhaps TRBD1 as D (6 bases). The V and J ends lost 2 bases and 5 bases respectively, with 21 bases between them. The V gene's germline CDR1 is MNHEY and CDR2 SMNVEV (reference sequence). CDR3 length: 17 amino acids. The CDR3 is CASSLVGQGSFQYGYTF. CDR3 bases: TGTGCCAGCAGTTTAGTCGGGCAGGGGAGCTTCCAGTATGGCTACACCTTC.

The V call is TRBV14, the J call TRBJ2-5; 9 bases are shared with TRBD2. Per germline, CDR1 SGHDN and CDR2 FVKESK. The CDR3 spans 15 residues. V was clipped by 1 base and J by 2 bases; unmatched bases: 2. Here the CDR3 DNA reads TGTGCCAGCAGCCAAGGGACTAGCGTTCAAGAGACCCAGTACTTC. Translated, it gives CASSQGTSVQETQYF.

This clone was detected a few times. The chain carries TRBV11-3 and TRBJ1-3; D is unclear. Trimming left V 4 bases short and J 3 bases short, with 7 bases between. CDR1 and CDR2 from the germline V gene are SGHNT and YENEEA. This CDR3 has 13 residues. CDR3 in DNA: TGTGCCAGCAGCTCTGACTTTGGAAACACCATATATTTT. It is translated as CASSSDFGNTIYF.

CDR3 region: CASSLFGTYEQYF. The DNA for the CDR3 is TGTGCCAGCAGTTTATTCGGTACCTACGAGCAGTACTTC. V usage is TRBV27 and J usage is TRBJ2-7; no clear D gene. CDR3 size: 13 residues. In germline, CDR1 is MNHEY, CDR2 SMNVEV (reference sequence). Between the trimmed V and J ends, which lost 1 base and 2 bases, there was a span of 6 bases.

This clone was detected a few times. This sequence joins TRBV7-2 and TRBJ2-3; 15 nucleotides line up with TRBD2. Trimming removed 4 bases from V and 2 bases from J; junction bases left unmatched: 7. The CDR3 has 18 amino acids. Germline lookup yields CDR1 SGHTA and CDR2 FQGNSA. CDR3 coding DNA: TGTGCCAGCAGCTCCCGGACTAGCGGGAGGGGTGTCACAGATACGCAGTATTTT. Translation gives CASSSRTSGRGVTDTQYF.

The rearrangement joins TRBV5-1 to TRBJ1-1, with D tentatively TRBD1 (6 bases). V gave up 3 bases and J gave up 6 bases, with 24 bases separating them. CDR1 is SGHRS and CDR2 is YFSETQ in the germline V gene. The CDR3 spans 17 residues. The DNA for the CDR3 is TGCGCCAGCAGCTCGATAAGGGGAGGGGGGGGCGGTCCTGAAGCTTTCTTT. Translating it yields CASSSIRGGGGGPEAFF.

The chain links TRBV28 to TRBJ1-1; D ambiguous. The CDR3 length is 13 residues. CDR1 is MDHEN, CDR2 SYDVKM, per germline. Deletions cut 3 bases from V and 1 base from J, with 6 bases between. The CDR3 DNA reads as TGTGCCAGCAGTTTCCCCTGGAACACTGAAGCTTTCTTT. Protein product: CASSFPWNTEAFF. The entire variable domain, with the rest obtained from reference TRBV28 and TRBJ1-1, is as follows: DVKVTQSSRYLVKRTGEKVFLECVQDMDHENMFWYRQDPGLGLRLIYFSYDVKMKEKGDIPEGYSVSREKKERFSLILESASTNQTSMYLCASSFPWNTEAFFGQGTRLTVV.

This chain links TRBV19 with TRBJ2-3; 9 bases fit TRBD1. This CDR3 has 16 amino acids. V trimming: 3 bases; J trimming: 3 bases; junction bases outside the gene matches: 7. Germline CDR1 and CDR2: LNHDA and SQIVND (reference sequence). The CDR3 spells CASSIFPGTGTDTQYF. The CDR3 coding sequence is TGTGCCAGTAGTATTTTCCCCGGGACAGGGACAGATACGCAGTATTTT. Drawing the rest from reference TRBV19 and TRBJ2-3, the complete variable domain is DGGITQSPKYLFRKEGQNVTLSCEQNLNHDAMYWYRQDPGQGLRLIYYSQIVNDFQKGDIAEGYSVSREKKESFPLTVTSAQKNPTAFYLCASSIFPGTGTDTQYFGPGTRLTVL.

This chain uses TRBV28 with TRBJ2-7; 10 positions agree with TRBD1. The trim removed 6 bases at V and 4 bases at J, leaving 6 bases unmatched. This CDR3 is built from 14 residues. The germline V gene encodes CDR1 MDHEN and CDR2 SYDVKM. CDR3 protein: CASSSGTGEYEQYF. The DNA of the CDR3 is TGTGCCAGCAGCTCCGGGACAGGGGAATACGAGCAGTACTTC. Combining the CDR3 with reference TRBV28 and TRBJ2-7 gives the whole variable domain DVKVTQSSRYLVKRTGEKVFLECVQDMDHENMFWYRQDPGLGLRLIYFSYDVKMKEKGDIPEGYSVSREKKERFSLILESASTNQTSMYLCASSSGTGEYEQYFGPGTRLTVT.

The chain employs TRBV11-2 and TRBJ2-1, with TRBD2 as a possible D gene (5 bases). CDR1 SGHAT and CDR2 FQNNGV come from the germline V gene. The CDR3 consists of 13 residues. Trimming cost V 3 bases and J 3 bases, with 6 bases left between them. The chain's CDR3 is CASSLDFYNEQFF. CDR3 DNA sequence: TGTGCCAGCAGCTTGGACTTCTACAATGAGCAGTTCTTC.